The source of this T cell receptor beta chain is a study of yellow fever vaccine responses in identical twins. CDR1 is SGHDT and CDR2 is YYEEEE in the germline V gene. This CDR3 spans 11 amino acids. V shed 4 bases and J shed 1 base, with 1 base lying between them. TCRdb called the RT-PCR reads again in MiXCR, with one record for every CDR3 protein. This table holds just over 1,000 distinct CDR3 sequences, approximately 90% found once. The chain has TRBV5-6 and TRBJ2-3; no reliable D call. The sample was T cells from blood (PBMCs), unsorted or a sorted subset (not recorded which), taken before or after yellow fever vaccination (not recorded which). This clonotype originated in a woman aged 18-29 years who received the yellow fever vaccine. CDR3 amino acids: CASSRTDTQYF. In nucleotides, the CDR3 is TGTGCCAGCAGCCGCACAGATACGCAGTATTTT.